This T cell receptor beta chain stems from a study of blood T cell repertoires in COVID-19. Turning to the study itself: Sources were T cells, B-cell-depleted T cells, or PBMCs; the material itself was cDNA or gDNA.

As handled by the study authors: Using reference gene primer amplification, nucleated cell counts were estimated. The table came from immunoSEQ multiplex PCR; TCRdb's copy has only in-frame clones and leaves some out. V, J and clone size are taken as reported in that table, and D and trimming were inferred from the DNA itself. The table shows approximately 150,000 clones, with roughly three quarters occurring only once. This clone appeared many times. V was pared by 4 bases and J by 11 bases, with 14 bases between. The CDR3 length is 12 residues. Germline V CDR1 and CDR2: LNHNV, YYDKDF (reference sequence).

V gene TRBV15 combines with J gene TRBJ1-1; D is possibly TRBD1 (6 bases). This receptor was identified in a man in his sixties with acute or convalescent COVID-19. The sample consisted of peripheral blood. The CDR3 DNA follows: TGTGCCACCAGCACTCCGGGACACTGGGCTTTCTTT. This codes for CATSTPGHWAFF.